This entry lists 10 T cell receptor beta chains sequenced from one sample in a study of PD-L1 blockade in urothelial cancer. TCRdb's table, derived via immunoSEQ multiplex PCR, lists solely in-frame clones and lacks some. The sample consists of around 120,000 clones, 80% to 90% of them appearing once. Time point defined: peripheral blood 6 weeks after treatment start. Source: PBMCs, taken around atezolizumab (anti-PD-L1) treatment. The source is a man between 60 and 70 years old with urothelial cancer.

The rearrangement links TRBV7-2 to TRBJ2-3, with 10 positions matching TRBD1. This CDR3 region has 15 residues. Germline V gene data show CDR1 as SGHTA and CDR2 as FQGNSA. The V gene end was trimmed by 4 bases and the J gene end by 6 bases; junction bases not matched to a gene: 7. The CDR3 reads CASSSGTGVGDTQYF. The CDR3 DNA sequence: TGTGCCAGCAGCTCCGGGACAGGGGTTGGGGATACGCAGTATTTT.

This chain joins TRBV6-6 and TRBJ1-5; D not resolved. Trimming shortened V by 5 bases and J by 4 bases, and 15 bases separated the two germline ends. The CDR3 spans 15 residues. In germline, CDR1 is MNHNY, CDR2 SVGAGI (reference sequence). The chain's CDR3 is CASSRRDMENQPQHF. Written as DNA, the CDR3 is TGTGCCAGCAGTCGGCGGGATATGGAAAATCAGCCCCAGCATTTT.

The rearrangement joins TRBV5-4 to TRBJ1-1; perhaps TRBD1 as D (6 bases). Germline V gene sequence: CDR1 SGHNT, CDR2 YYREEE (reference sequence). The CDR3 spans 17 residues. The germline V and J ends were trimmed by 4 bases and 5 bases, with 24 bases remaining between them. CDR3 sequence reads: CASSQPGGAKRMTEAFF. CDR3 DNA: TGTGCCAGCAGCCAGCCGGGGGGGGCTAAACGAATGACTGAAGCTTTCTTT. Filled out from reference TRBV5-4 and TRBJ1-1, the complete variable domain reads ETGVTQSPTHLIKTRGQQVTLRCSSQSGHNTVSWYQQALGQGPQFIFQYYREEENGRGNFPPRFSGLQFPNYSSELNVNALELDDSALYLCASSQPGGAKRMTEAFFGQGTRLTVV.

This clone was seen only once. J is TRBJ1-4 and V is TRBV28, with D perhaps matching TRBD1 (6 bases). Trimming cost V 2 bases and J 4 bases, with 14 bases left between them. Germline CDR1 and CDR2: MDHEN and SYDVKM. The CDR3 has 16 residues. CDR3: CASSLIGGALNEKLFF. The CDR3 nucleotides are TGTGCCAGCAGTTTAATAGGGGGGGCACTTAATGAAAAACTGTTTTTT.

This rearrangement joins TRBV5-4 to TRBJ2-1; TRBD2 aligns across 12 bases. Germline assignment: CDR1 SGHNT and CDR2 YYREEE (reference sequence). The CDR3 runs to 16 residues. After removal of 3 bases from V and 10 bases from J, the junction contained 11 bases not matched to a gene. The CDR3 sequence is CASSSGGTSGSEEQFF. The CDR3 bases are TGTGCCAGCAGCTCGGGAGGGACTAGCGGGTCGGAGGAGCAGTTCTTC.

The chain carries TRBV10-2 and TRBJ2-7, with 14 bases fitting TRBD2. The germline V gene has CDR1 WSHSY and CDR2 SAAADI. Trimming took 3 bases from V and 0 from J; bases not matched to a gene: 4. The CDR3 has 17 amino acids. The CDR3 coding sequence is TGCGCCAGCAGTGAAGGACTAGCGGGAGGCCGCTCCTACGAGCAGTACTTC. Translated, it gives CASSEGLAGGRSYEQYF.

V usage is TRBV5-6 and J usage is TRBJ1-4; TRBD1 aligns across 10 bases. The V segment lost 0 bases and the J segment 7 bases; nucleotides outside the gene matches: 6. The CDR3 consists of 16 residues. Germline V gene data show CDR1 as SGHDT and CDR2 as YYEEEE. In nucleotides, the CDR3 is TGTGCCAGCAGCTTGGTTGGGGACAGGGGAGGTGAAAAACTGTTTTTT. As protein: CASSLVGDRGGEKLFF.

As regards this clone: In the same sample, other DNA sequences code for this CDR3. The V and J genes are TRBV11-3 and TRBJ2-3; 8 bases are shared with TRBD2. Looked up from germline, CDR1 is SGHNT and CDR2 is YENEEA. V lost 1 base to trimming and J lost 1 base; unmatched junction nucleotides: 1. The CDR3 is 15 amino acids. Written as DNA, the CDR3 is TGTGCCAGCAGCTTAGGGCGGGAGGGCACAGATACGCAGTATTTT. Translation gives CASSLGREGTDTQYF.

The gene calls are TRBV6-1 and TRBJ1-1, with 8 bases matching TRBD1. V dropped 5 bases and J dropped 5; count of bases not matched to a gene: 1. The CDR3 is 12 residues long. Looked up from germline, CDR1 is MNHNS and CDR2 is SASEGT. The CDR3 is CASSQGATEAFF. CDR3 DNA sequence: TGTGCCAGCAGTCAGGGGGCAACTGAAGCTTTCTTT.

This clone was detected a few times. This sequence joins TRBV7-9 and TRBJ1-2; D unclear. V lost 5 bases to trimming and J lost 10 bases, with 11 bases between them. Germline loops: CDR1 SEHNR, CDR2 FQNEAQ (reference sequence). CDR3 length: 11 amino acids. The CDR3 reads CASSISGLYTF. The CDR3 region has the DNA TGTGCCAGCAGCATCAGTGGTCTCTACACCTTC.